This T cell receptor (beta chain) originates from a study of blood T cell repertoires in COVID-19. Study background: The study drew acute and convalescent COVID-19 samples from the United States, Italy and Spain. T cells, B-cell-depleted T cells, or PBMCs supplied cDNA or gDNA.

Trimming shortened V by 3 bases and J by 3 bases, and 12 bases separated the two germline ends. The germline gives CDR1 MDHEN, CDR2 SYDVKM. The CDR3 covers 15 residues. Original handling: For nucleated cells, counts were estimated from reference gene primer amplification. The repertoire was sequenced with immunoSEQ multiplex PCR; TCRdb's copy has only in-frame clones and lacks some. That table supplies the V and J calls and clone size; D and trimming were determined from the DNA. The data show around 280,000 clones, around 84% seen once. This clone was seen a few times. Sequenced material: peripheral blood. The gene calls are TRBV28 and TRBJ1-5; possible D gene TRBD1, 5 bases. This clonotype was sampled from a man in his 70s with acute or convalescent COVID-19. The CDR3: CASSFVQGLNQPQHF. The CDR3 DNA follows: TGTGCCAGCAGTTTCGTGCAGGGACTCAATCAGCCCCAGCATTTT.